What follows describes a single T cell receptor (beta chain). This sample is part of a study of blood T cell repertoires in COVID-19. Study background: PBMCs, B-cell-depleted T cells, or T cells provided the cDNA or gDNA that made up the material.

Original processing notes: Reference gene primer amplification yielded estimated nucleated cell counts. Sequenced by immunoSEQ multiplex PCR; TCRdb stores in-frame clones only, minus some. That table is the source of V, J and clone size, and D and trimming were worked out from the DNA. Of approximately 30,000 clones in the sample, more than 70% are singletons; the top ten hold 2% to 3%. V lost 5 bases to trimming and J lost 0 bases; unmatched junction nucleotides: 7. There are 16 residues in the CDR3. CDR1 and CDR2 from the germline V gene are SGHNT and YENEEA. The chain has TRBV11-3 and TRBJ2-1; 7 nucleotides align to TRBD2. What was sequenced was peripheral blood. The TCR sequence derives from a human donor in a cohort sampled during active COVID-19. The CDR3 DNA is TGTGCCAGCAGCCAGACTAGCCCCAGCTCCTACAATGAGCAGTTCTTC. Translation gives CASSQTSPSSYNEQFF.